Sequencing of this TCR beta chain was carried out in a study of CD8 T cells in ankylosing spondylitis. This clonotype was recorded many times. The antigen is undetermined. The authors made TCR beta libraries by quantitative 5'-RACE with molecular barcodes. In TCRdb, the 5' RACE reads were re-called with MiXCR into one record per CDR3 protein. This table holds under 150,000 distinct CDR3 sequences, 9.3% found once. Overall study findings and caveats: There were earlier reports of some motif variants in reactive arthritis synovial fluid and blood. Roughly eight highly homologous variants formed a TCR beta motif that appeared characteristic of ankylosing spondylitis blood.

The germline gives CDR1 SGHTA, CDR2 FQGNSA. With 1 base removed from V and 2 bases from J, the gap between germline ends came to 4 bases. This CDR3 has 13 amino acids. The chain uses TRBV7-2 and TRBJ2-3; D unresolved. Sequencing used blood, either unsorted or a sorted T cell fraction (not recorded which). This receptor was obtained from a male donor with ankylosing spondylitis or in good health (not recorded which). The CDR3 loop is CASSLGSTDTQYF. CDR3 in DNA: TGTGCCAGCAGCTTAGGATCCACAGATACGCAGTATTTT.